The present TCR beta chain was sequenced within a study of T cells in Graves' hyperthyroidism and ophthalmopathy. On the study more broadly: Peripheral blood was taken when the disease was first diagnosed, before any treatment began.

This clonotype was seen at least ten times. Its specificity is not known. General study results and limits: Ophthalmopathy could be told apart from stable hyperthyroidism with a 13 V-J model.

Stable Graves' hyperthyroidism denoted no ophthalmopathy progression over 18 months. Patients were excluded because of uncontrolled infection, other autoimmune disease, pregnancy or lactation. This CDR3 has 13 residues. CDR1 and CDR2 (germline): KGHSH, LQKENI. V lost 8 bases and J 3 bases, leaving 13 bases between the germline ends. The investigators amplified TCR beta CDR3 regions from RNA transcripts. A set of HTBI primers served as the primers for a first-round RT-PCR of the TCR CDR3. One entry per CDR3 protein results from TCRdb running MiXCR on the multiplex PCR reads. This sample has a few hundred thousand distinct CDR3 sequences, with 14% to 15% found just once.

The sequence derives from a woman aged 25 to 39 with Graves' hyperthyroidism. V is TRBV18 and J is TRBJ2-5; D possibly corresponds to TRBD1 (5 bases). Sequenced: blood. CDR3 sequence: CASSRGLEETQYF. The DNA of the CDR3 is TGTGCCAGCAGTAGGGGCTTAGAAGAGACCCAGTACTTC.